A single sample is the source of the 26 T cell receptor beta chains below, sequenced in a study of T cell responses to AZD1222 COVID-19 vaccine. Profiled with immunoSEQ multiplex PCR; TCRdb holds only in-frame clones, not every one. Of tens of thousands of clones in the sample, 80% to 85% were seen once. The specimen comprised peripheral blood, sampled on day 0 of AZD1222 vaccination. The receptors were sampled from an adult in good health.

J is TRBJ2-1 and V is TRBV27, with TRBD1 identical over 10 bases. The CDR3 has 15 residues. Germline trimming cut 6 bases from V and 8 bases from J; bases unmatched to any gene: 10. Germline CDR1 and CDR2: MNHEY and SMNVEV (reference sequence). The CDR3 nucleotides are TGTGCCAGCAGCAAAACTGGGACAGGGGACGATGAGCAGTTCTTC. Its translation is CASSKTGTGDDEQFF.

The chain joins TRBV7-8 to TRBJ2-5, with 8 bases matching TRBD2. Unmatched junction bases numbered 5, after V lost 1 base and J lost 1 base. This CDR3 is built from 16 residues. Germline CDR1 SGHVS, CDR2 FQNEAQ. The CDR3 protein is CASSLVGGDLQETQYF. In DNA, the CDR3 is TGTGCCAGCAGCTTAGTCGGGGGGGACCTCCAAGAGACCCAGTACTTC.

As regards this clone: One junction end disagrees with the germline gene, perhaps due to a read error. V and J are TRBV7-7 and TRBJ2-7; D perhaps matches TRBD2 (7 bases). In germline, CDR1 is SSHAT, CDR2 FNYEAQ (reference sequence). This CDR3 comprises 15 residues. CDR3 bases: TGTGCTAGCAGCTTAGGGGCGGGGGACACCTACGAGCAGTACTTC. As protein: CASSLGAGDTYEQYF.

The chain is built from TRBV28 and TRBJ2-3, with D possibly matching TRBD1 (7 bases). Germline CDR1 MDHEN, CDR2 SYDVKM. V lost 4 bases, J lost 1 base, and 15 bases lay in between. CDR3 length equals 16 residues. DNA of the CDR3: TGTGCCAGCAGTTCCAGCCTCAGGGGGGGCACAGATACGCAGTATTTT. Its translation: CASSSSLRGGTDTQYF.

The chain uses TRBV9 and TRBJ1-4, with 11 bases matching TRBD1. The germline gives CDR1 SGDLS, CDR2 YYNGEE. The CDR3 is 17 residues long. With 2 bases clipped from V and 1 base from J, the junction kept 4 bases outside the gene matches. CDR3 nucleotides: TGTGCCAGCAGCGTTACCGGGACAGGGGGAACTAATGAAAAACTGTTTTTT. It yields the protein CASSVTGTGGTNEKLFF.

This clone came up a few times. The V gene is TRBV27, the J gene TRBJ2-7; 11 nucleotides match TRBD2. This CDR3 contains 14 residues. With V trimmed by 6 bases and J by 3 bases, 4 bases remained unmatched. Germline-derived CDR1 and CDR2 are MNHEY and SMNVEV (reference sequence). Here the CDR3 reads CASRTSGGHYEQYF. As DNA, the CDR3 is TGTGCCAGCAGAACTAGCGGGGGACACTACGAGCAGTACTTC.

The chain links TRBV5-1 to TRBJ2-7; tentative D call: TRBD2 (6 bases). Trimming removed 0 bases at V and 1 base at J, with 11 bases between. The CDR3 loop spans 15 amino acids. Germline V gene sequence: CDR1 SGHRS, CDR2 YFSETQ. The CDR3 region has the DNA TGCGCCAGCAGCTTGGAGTCTAGCGCGTCCTACGAGCAGTACTTC. Translation: CASSLESSASYEQYF.

The chain recombines TRBV6-4 with TRBJ1-5, with TRBD1 matching over 9 bases. The V gene's germline CDR1 is MRHNA and CDR2 SNTAGT. CDR3 length: 16 amino acids. After removal of 2 bases from V and 2 bases from J, the junction contained 4 bases not matched to a gene. Here the CDR3 reads CASSDGDRVGNQPQHF. The CDR3 nucleotides are TGTGCCAGCAGTGACGGGGACAGGGTAGGCAATCAGCCCCAGCATTTT.

This clone occurred a few times. V is TRBV7-2 and J is TRBJ1-5; D not certain. The CDR3 totals 12 residues. V lost 5 bases to trimming and J lost 6 bases, with 8 bases between them. Per the germline V gene, CDR1 is SGHTA and CDR2 is FQGNSA. Written as DNA, the CDR3 is TGTGCCAGCAGCAAGCGGGGTCAGCCCCAGCATTTT. Translating it yields CASSKRGQPQHF.

The chain joins TRBV6-5 to TRBJ1-1; unclear D gene. The CDR3 totals 13 residues. V lost 7 bases to trimming and J lost 4 bases, with 13 bases between them. The germline CDR1 and CDR2 sequences are MNHEY and SVGAGI. The CDR3 DNA reads TGTGCCAGCACCAAAGGGAGTGCCACTGAAGCTTTCTTT. Translation: CASTKGSATEAFF.

The chain employs TRBV10-3 and TRBJ1-6, with 7 bases aligning to TRBD1. V gave up 6 bases and J gave up 8 bases; unmatched junction bases: 7. The CDR3 runs to 14 residues. Germline-derived CDR1 and CDR2 are ENHRY and SYGVKD. The CDR3 sequence is CAISQGQSYSPLHF. The DNA for the CDR3 is TGTGCCATCAGCCAGGGACAGTCCTATTCACCCCTCCACTTT.

The V and J genes are TRBV7-2 and TRBJ1-3; D may be TRBD1 (6 bases). Germline V gene lookup returns CDR1 SGHTA and CDR2 FQGNSA. With 0 bases removed from V and 2 bases from J, the gap between germline ends came to 11 bases. This CDR3 comprises 16 residues. CDR3 DNA sequence: TGTGCCAGCAGCTTAGCGGGAGGGGGGACTGGAAACACCATATATTTT. This gives the protein CASSLAGGGTGNTIYF.

This rearrangement joins TRBV3-1 (or the pseudogene TRBV3-2) to TRBJ2-7; TRBD2 matches 9 bases. There are 17 residues in the CDR3. Germline V CDR1 and CDR2: LGHDT, YNNKEL (reference sequence). After removal of 0 bases from V and 4 bases from J, the junction contained 10 bases not matched to a gene. CDR3 DNA sequence: TGTGCCAGCAGCCAAGATGGGGAAGCGGGGGGATGGTACGAGCAGTACTTC. This codes for CASSQDGEAGGWYEQYF.

V usage is TRBV12-3 or TRBV12-4 and J usage is TRBJ1-3; possible D gene TRBD1, 6 bases. The CDR3 loop spans 13 amino acids. The chain's CDR3 is CAGGANSGNTIYF. The CDR3, as DNA: TGTGCTGGGGGGGCGAACTCTGGAAACACCATATATTTT.

This clone appeared once. The chain recombines TRBV3-1 (or the pseudogene TRBV3-2) with TRBJ1-2, with 7 positions matching TRBD1. The CDR3 extends over 15 amino acids. Germline trimming cut 4 bases from V and 0 bases from J; bases unmatched to any gene: 5. Germline loops: CDR1 LGHDT, CDR2 YNNKEL (reference sequence). CDR3 protein: CASSRTGLANYGYTF. Here the CDR3 DNA reads TGTGCCAGCAGCCGGACAGGCTTAGCTAACTATGGCTACACCTTC.

V gene TRBV2 combines with J gene TRBJ1-5, with D possibly being TRBD1 (5 bases). Germline V gives CDR1 SNHLY, CDR2 FYNNEI. Trimming took 7 bases from V and 2 from J, leaving 21 bases between them. CDR3 length: 17 amino acids. Here the CDR3 DNA reads TGTGCCAGCATGAGGGACGTCGGCGCGCGGGGCAATCAGCCCCAGCATTTT. Its protein product is CASMRDVGARGNQPQHF.

The rearrangement joins TRBV10-3 to TRBJ2-3, with TRBD1 matching 7 bases. The V gene end was trimmed by 6 bases and the J gene end by 6 bases; junction bases not matched to a gene: 6. This CDR3 comprises 13 residues. Germline V CDR1 and CDR2: ENHRY, SYGVKD. CDR3 sequence (DNA): TGTGCCATCAGCGACGGGACAGCGGATACGCAGTATTTT. Its translation is CAISDGTADTQYF.

The chain carries TRBV7-9 and TRBJ2-1; a weak D match, TRBD2 (6 bases). The V gene's germline CDR1 is SEHNR and CDR2 FQNEAQ (reference sequence). The CDR3 contains 16 residues. The ends were cut back, 1 base at V and 6 bases at J, with 16 bases in the middle. The CDR3 DNA reads TGTGCCAGCAGCTTAGTTTCTGGGGGGTTGCCCAATGAGCAGTTCTTC. This gives the protein CASSLVSGGLPNEQFF.

The chain has TRBV7-8 and TRBJ1-1; D is ambiguous. Trimming removed 5 bases at V and 3 bases at J, with 22 bases between. CDR1 SGHVS and CDR2 FQNEAQ come from the germline V gene. CDR3 length equals 17 residues. As DNA, the CDR3 is TGTGCCAGCAGCCTAAGTGCGGCAGGACCTAGGGACACTGAAGCTTTCTTT. Protein: CASSLSAAGPRDTEAFF.

The chain is built from TRBV29-1 and TRBJ2-3; 8 bases align to TRBD2. Germline V gene lookup returns CDR1 SQVTM and CDR2 ANQGSEA. This CDR3 region has 13 residues. The J segment lost 0 bases and the V segment lost 6 bases, leaving 2 bases of the junction unmatched. CDR3 in DNA: TGCAGCGTCGTAGCGGGGAGCACAGATACGCAGTATTTT. As protein: CSVVAGSTDTQYF.

V and J are TRBV6-1 and TRBJ1-3, with D possibly matching TRBD1 (6 bases). CDR1 and CDR2 from the germline V gene are MNHNS and SASEGT. The CDR3 extends over 13 amino acids. Deletions cut 6 bases from V and 3 bases from J, with 9 bases between. The CDR3 nucleotides read TGTGCCAGCAGGGACAGACGTGGAAACACCATATATTTT. This translates into CASRDRRGNTIYF.

This chain links TRBV6-4 with TRBJ1-5; 9 nucleotides align to TRBD1. The CDR3 has 16 residues. Germline V gene data show CDR1 as MRHNA and CDR2 as SNTAGT. V shed 2 bases, J shed 0 bases, and the junction held 2 bases outside the gene matches. CDR3 region: CASSDRTGASNQPQHF. CDR3 nucleotides: TGTGCCAGCAGTGACCGGACAGGGGCTAGCAATCAGCCCCAGCATTTT.

A few counts support this clone. The gene calls are TRBV19 and TRBJ2-3; 9 positions match TRBD2. There are 19 residues in the CDR3. CDR1 and CDR2 from the germline V gene are LNHDA and SQIVND (reference sequence). The ends lost 1 base at V and 1 base at J; junction bases unmatched: 12. DNA for the CDR3: TGTGCCAGTAGTATAGGGGGACTAGCAGGTACCTTTGGCACAGATACGCAGTATTTT. Encoded protein: CASSIGGLAGTFGTDTQYF.

This clone was recorded a few times. The J gene is TRBJ2-7, the V gene TRBV7-5; TRBD1 reflects the table's D call only, with no check against the DNA. TRBV7-5 is a pseudogene. The CDR3 runs to 13 residues. The CDR3 sequence is CARSSRTSYEQYF. CDR3 in DNA: TGTGCCAGAAGCTCTCGGACATCCTACGAGCAGTACTTC.

The chain combines TRBV30 with TRBJ2-1; D might be TRBD1 or TRBD2, each matching 7 bases. Germline V gene data show CDR1 as GTSNPN and CDR2 as SVGIG (reference sequence). CDR3 length equals 20 residues. V dropped 4 bases and J dropped 9 bases, with 37 bases sitting between them. CDR3 nucleotides: TGTGCCTGGAAATGGCCCTGGTTCCTGGTAGGGACAGACGGCGGGGGTGAGCAGTTCTTC. This encodes CAWKWPWFLVGTDGGGEQFF.

V gene TRBV28 combines with J gene TRBJ2-7; TRBD1 aligns across 7 bases. Per the germline V gene, CDR1 is MDHEN and CDR2 is SYDVKM. CDR3 length equals 15 residues. With 3 bases clipped from V and 2 bases from J, the junction kept 7 bases outside the gene matches. This CDR3 reads CASSLGQLSTYEQYF. The CDR3 nucleotides read TGTGCCAGCAGTTTGGGACAGTTAAGTACCTACGAGCAGTACTTC.